One and the same sample provided the 5 T cell receptor beta chains below, sequenced in a study of CD8+ T cells in alopecia areata. Extracted RNA was reverse transcribed, and the resulting cDNA served as sequencing template. Some clones are missing from TCRdb's copy, which holds only in-frame ones; the method was immunoSEQ multiplex PCR. The sample has 150,000 to 200,000 clones; around 51% are singletons. The treatment is: oral pan-JAK inhibitor, 5-10 mg twice daily. Sequencing used CD8+ T cells sorted from blood, obtained around week 54, from a patient treated with tofacitinib. The receptors derive from a human donor with alopecia areata.

The chain couples TRBV27 to TRBJ1-4, with 10 bases lining up with TRBD1. Unmatched junction bases numbered 14, after V lost 5 bases and J lost 8 bases. The CDR3 sequence is 17 residues long. Germline CDR1 and CDR2: MNHEY and SMNVEV (reference sequence). The CDR3 sequence: CASSPIHSDRGPEKLFF. The CDR3 nucleotides read TGTGCCAGCAGTCCAATACATTCCGACAGGGGGCCAGAAAAACTGTTTTTT.

The chain links TRBV9 to TRBJ2-7, with 10 bases fitting TRBD1. V lost 4 bases to trimming and J lost 6 bases; unmatched junction nucleotides: 13. Germline assignment: CDR1 SGDLS and CDR2 YYNGEE. This CDR3 has 16 amino acids. The DNA of the CDR3 is TGTGCCAGCAGCCAAGAGGAGGGACAGGGGTACGGCGAGCAGTACTTC. This encodes CASSQEEGQGYGEQYF.

On this clone: One junction end does not reproduce the germline sequence, and a read error may be involved. Additional DNA sequences in this sample encode the identical CDR3. The V call is TRBV6-5, the J call TRBJ2-7; 9 bases match TRBD1. Germline V lookup: CDR1 MNHEY, CDR2 SVGAGI. The CDR3 consists of 14 residues. CDR3 region: CASSYSDRGYEQYF. The CDR3 DNA reads TGCGCCAGCAGTTACTCGGACAGGGGCTACGAGCAGTACTTC.

The chain carries TRBV20-1 and TRBJ1-1; D gene ambiguous. CDR3 size: 11 residues. Germline CDR1 is DFQATT and CDR2 is SNEGSKA (reference sequence). The CDR3 nucleotides are TGCATCACAACTTGGGGCACTGAAGCTTTCTTT. Residues: CITTWGTEAFF.

The sample holds one count of this clone. The V and J genes are TRBV7-9 and TRBJ2-5; perhaps TRBD2 as D (5 bases). Trimming removed 4 bases at V and 1 base at J, with 10 bases between. CDR1 and CDR2 from the germline V gene are SEHNR and FQNEAQ (reference sequence). The CDR3 sequence is 14 residues long. CDR3 in DNA: TGTGCCAGCAGCTCCCATGGGAGCCAAGAGACCCAGTACTTC. The encoded protein is CASSSHGSQETQYF.